Presented here are 5 T cell receptor beta chains from one specimen sequenced in a study of post-analysis software for immune sequencing data. Study-wide findings and caveats: With TRBV5-6, TRBV5-1 and TRBV20-1 included, five TRBV segments were more frequent in patients than in controls.

For these receptors, no antigen is known. Unique molecular identifiers were built into the TCR beta cDNA libraries. TCRdb independently ran MiXCR on the PCR reads; one entry per CDR3 protein. Seen here are a few hundred thousand distinct CDR3 sequences, about 40% observed once, and the top ten hold around 8%. Material: blood. The receptors derive from a girl under 10 years old with multiple sclerosis.

This clonotype was recorded a few times. The genes are TRBV5-1 and TRBJ2-1; D is possibly TRBD2 (6 bases). V dropped 3 bases and J dropped 2 bases, with 12 bases sitting between them. This CDR3 contains 15 residues. Germline assignment: CDR1 SGHRS and CDR2 YFSETQ. The CDR3 region is CASSYNGSPYNEQFF. DNA of the CDR3: TGCGCCAGCAGCTACAACGGGAGCCCCTACAATGAGCAGTTCTTC. The complete variable domain, with remaining parts taken from reference TRBV5-1 and TRBJ2-1, reads KAGVTQTPRYLIKTRGQQVTLSCSPISGHRSVSWYQQTPGQGLQFLFEYFSETQRNKGNFPGRFSGRQFSNSRSEMNVSTLELGDSALYLCASSYNGSPYNEQFFGPGTRLTVL.

The chain combines TRBV6-5 with TRBJ2-3; D is unclear. Looked up from germline, CDR1 is MNHEY and CDR2 is SVGAGI. This CDR3 is 16 amino acids long. The V and J ends lost 0 bases and 5 bases respectively, with 15 bases between them. The CDR3 sequence is CASSYSGLKLGDTQYF. The CDR3, as DNA: TGTGCCAGCAGTTACTCGGGCCTTAAACTGGGAGATACGCAGTATTTT.

V and J are TRBV12-3 or TRBV12-4 and TRBJ2-5; 11 bases line up with TRBD2. V dropped 7 bases and J dropped 6; count of bases not matched to a gene: 7. This CDR3 is 14 amino acids long. CDR3 sequence (DNA): TGTGCCAGCACTCCAACTAGCGGGGGAAAGACCCAGTACTTC. This translates into CASTPTSGGKTQYF.

This clonotype came up a few times. V is TRBV28 and J is TRBJ2-1, with D hard to call. V was shortened by 4 bases and J by 5 bases, with 9 bases between the two germline ends. CDR3 length equals 13 residues. Germline lookup yields CDR1 MDHEN and CDR2 SYDVKM. CDR3 sequence (DNA): TGTGCCAGCAGTTCCCGTGAGGACAATGAGCAGTTCTTC. Protein: CASSSREDNEQFF. Looking up the rest from reference TRBV28 and TRBJ2-1 gives the full variable domain: DVKVTQSSRYLVKRTGEKVFLECVQDMDHENMFWYRQDPGLGLRLIYFSYDVKMKEKGDIPEGYSVSREKKERFSLILESASTNQTSMYLCASSSREDNEQFFGPGTRLTVL.

The table lists this clonotype with a few counts. The chain is built from TRBV7-2 and TRBJ2-6; D is uncertain. Germline CDR1 is SGHTA and CDR2 is FQGNSA. The ends were cut back, 6 bases at V and 2 bases at J, with 5 bases in the middle. This CDR3 has 13 residues. The CDR3 spells CASRPTGANVLTF. CDR3 in DNA: TGTGCCAGCAGACCGACTGGGGCCAACGTCCTGACTTTC.